This TCR beta chain derives from a study of neurological immune-mediated disorders. Time point defined: longitudinal time-point 3. cDNA synthesis was performed by 5'RACE with 10-nucleotide random UMIs. One entry per CDR3 protein, called by TCRdb with MiXCR from the 5' RACE reads. The sample holds 93,000 or so distinct CDR3 sequences, approximately 11% seen once. With 1 base clipped from V and 7 bases from J, the junction kept 2 bases outside the gene matches. This CDR3 contains 14 residues. CDR1 and CDR2 (germline): LGHDT, YNNKEL (reference sequence). This clonotype was seen only a few times. Material for sequencing was PBMCs. This TCR came from a female donor with HTLV-1-associated myelopathy (HAM/TSP). V gene TRBV3-1 combines with J gene TRBJ2-1; TRBD1 matches 9 bases. The CDR3 loop is CASSQVGTGNEQFF. DNA for the CDR3: TGTGCCAGCAGCCAAGTGGGGACAGGGAATGAGCAGTTCTTC.